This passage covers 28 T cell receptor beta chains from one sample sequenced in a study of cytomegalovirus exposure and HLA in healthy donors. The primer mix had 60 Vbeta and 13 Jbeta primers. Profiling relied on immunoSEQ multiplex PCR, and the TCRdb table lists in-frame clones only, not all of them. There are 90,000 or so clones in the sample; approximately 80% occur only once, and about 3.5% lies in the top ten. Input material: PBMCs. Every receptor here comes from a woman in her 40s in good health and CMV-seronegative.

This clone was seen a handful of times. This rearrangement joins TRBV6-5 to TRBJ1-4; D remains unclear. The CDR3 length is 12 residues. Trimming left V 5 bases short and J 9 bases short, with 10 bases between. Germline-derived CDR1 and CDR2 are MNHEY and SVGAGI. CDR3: CASSGPGQKLFF. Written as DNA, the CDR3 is TGTGCCAGCAGTGGGCCTGGGCAAAAACTGTTTTTT.

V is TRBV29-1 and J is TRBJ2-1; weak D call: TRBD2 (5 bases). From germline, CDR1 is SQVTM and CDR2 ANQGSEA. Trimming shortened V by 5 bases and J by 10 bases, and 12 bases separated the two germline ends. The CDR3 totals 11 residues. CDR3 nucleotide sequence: TGCAGCGTTTCCCCTAGCCGAGAGCAGTTCTTC. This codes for CSVSPSREQFF.

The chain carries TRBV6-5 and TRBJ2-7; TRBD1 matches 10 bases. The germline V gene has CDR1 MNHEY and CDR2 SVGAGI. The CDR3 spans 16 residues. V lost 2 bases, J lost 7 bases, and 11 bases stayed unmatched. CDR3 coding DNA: TGTGCCAGCAGTTACCGACACGGGACAGGGGCGAGTGAGCAGTACTTC. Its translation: CASSYRHGTGASEQYF.

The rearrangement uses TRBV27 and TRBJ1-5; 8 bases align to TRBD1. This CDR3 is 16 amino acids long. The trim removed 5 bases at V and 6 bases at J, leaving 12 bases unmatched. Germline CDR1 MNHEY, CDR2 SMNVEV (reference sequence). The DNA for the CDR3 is TGTGCCAGCAGTCCCATACAGGGGGAAGGGGTTCAGCCCCAGCATTTT. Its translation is CASSPIQGEGVQPQHF.

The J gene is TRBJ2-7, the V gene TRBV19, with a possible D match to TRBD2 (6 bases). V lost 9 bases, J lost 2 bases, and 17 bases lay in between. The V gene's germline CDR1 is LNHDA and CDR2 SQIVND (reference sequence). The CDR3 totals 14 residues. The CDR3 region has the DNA TGTGCCAGCCGAGAGGAGGGTTTCCCCTACGAGCAGTACTTC. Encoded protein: CASREEGFPYEQYF.

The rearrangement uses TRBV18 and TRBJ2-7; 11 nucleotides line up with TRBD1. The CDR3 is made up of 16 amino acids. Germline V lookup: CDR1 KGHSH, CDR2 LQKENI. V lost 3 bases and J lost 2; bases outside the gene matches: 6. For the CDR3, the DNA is TGTGCCAGCTCACCTTCCGGGACAGGGGGAACCTACGAGCAGTACTTC. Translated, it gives CASSPSGTGGTYEQYF.

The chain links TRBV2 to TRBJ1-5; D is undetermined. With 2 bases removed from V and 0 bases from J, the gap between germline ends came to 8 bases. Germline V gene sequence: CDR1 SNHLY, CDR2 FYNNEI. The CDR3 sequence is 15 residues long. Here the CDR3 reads CASSEFRYSNQPQHF. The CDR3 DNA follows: TGTGCCAGCAGTGAATTTCGGTATAGCAATCAGCCCCAGCATTTT.

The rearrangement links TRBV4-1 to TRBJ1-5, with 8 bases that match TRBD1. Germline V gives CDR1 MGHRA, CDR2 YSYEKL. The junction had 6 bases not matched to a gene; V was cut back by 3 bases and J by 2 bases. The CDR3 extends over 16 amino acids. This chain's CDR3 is CASSQADRDGNQPQHF. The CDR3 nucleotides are TGCGCCAGCAGCCAGGCGGACAGGGACGGCAATCAGCCCCAGCATTTT.

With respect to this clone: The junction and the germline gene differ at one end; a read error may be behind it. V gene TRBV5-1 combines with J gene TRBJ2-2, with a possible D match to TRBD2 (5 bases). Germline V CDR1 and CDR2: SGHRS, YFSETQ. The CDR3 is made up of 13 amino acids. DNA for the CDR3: TGCGCCAGCAAACCGGGGAACCCCGGGGAGCTGTTTTTT. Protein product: CASKPGNPGELFF.

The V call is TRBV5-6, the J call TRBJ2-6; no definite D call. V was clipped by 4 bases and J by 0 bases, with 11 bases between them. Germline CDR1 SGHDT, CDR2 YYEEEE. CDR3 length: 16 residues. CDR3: CASSLSSRSGANVLTF. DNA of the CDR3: TGTGCCAGCAGCCTGAGCTCCCGCTCTGGGGCCAACGTCCTGACTTTC.

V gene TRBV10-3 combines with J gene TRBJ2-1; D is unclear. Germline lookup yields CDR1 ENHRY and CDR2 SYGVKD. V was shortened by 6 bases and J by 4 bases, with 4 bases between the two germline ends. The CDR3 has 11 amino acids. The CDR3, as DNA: TGTGCCATCAGCCAATACAATGAGCAGTTCTTC. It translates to CAISQYNEQFF.

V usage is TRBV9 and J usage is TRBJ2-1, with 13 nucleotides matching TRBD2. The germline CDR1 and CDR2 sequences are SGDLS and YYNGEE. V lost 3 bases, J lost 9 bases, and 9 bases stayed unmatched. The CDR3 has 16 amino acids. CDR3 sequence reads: CASSEGGLAGQSEQFF. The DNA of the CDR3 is TGTGCCAGCAGCGAGGGGGGACTAGCGGGACAATCTGAGCAGTTCTTC.

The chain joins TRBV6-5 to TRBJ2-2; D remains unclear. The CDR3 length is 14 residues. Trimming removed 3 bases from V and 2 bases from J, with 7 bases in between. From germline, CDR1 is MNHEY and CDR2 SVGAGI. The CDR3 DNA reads TGTGCCAGCAGTTATCAGGCAAACACCGGGGAGCTGTTTTTT. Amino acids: CASSYQANTGELFF.

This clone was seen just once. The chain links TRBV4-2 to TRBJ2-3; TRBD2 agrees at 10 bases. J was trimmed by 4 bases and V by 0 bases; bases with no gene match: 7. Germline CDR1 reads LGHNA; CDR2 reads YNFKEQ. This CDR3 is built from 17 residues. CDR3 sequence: CASSQDEREGPADTQYF. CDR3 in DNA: TGTGCCAGCAGCCAAGATGAGCGGGAGGGCCCCGCAGATACGCAGTATTTT.

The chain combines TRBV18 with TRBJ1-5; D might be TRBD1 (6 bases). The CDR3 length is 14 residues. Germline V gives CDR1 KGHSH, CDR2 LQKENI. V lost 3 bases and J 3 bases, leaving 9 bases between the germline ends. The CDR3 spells CASSPQGINQPQHF. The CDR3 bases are TGTGCCAGCTCACCTCAGGGGATCAATCAGCCCCAGCATTTT.

The DNA of the CDR3 is TGTGCCTGGAAAATAGGAGGGGCGGGTGGCTACACCTTC. Translated: CAWKIGGAGGYTF. J is TRBJ1-2 and V is TRBV30, with a possible D match to TRBD1 (5 bases). Germline values: CDR1 GTSNPN, CDR2 SVGIG (reference sequence). The V gene lost 4 bases and the J gene lost 7 bases, with 16 bases spanning the gap. The CDR3 is 13 amino acids.

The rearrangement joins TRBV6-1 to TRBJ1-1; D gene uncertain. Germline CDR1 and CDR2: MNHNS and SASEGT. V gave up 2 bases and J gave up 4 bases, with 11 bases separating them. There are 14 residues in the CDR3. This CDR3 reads CASSELWGGTEAFF. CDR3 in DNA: TGTGCCAGCAGTGAACTCTGGGGAGGCACTGAAGCTTTCTTT.

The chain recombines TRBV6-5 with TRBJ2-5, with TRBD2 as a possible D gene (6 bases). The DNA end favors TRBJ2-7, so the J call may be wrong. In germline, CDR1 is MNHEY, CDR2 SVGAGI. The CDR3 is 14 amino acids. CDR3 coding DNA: TGTGCCAGCAGTTACGTGGCTAGCGTAGACGAGCAGTACTTC. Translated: CASSYVASVDEQYF.

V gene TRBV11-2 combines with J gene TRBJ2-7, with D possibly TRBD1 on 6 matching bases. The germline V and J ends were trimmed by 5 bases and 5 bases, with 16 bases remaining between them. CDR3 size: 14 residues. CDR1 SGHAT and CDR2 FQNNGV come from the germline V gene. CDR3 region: CASSLSQGTNEQYF. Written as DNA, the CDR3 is TGTGCCAGCAGCCTCAGCCAGGGGACAAACGAGCAGTACTTC.

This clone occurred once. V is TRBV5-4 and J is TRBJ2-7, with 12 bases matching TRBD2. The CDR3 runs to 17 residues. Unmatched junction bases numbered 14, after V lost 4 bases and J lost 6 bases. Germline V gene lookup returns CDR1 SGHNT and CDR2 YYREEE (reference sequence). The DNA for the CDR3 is TGTGCCAGCAGCCCCTACCTGGCTAGCGGGAGGGCCTCCGAGCAGTACTTC. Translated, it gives CASSPYLASGRASEQYF.

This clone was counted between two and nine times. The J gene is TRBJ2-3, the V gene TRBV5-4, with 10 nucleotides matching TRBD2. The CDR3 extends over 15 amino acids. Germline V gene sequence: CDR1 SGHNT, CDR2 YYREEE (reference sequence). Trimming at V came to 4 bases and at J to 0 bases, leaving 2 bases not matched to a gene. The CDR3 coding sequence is TGTGCCAGCAGCAAGACTAGCGGGAGCACAGATACGCAGTATTTT. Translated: CASSKTSGSTDTQYF.

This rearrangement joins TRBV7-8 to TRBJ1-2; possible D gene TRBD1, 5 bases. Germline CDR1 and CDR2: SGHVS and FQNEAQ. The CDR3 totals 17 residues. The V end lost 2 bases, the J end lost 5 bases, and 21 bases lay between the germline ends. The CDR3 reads CASSLTRNRRGAYGYTF. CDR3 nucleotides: TGTGCCAGCAGCTTAACTCGAAACAGGAGAGGAGCTTATGGCTACACCTTC.

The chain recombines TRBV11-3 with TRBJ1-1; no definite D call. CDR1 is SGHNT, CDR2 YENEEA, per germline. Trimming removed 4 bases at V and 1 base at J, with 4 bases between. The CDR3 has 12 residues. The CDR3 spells CASSYGNTEAFF. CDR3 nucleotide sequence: TGTGCCAGCAGCTACGGGAACACTGAAGCTTTCTTT.

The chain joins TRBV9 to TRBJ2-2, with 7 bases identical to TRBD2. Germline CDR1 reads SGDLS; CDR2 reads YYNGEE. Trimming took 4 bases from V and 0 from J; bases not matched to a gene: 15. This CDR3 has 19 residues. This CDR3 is CASSPWGRAGASNTGELFF. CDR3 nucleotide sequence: TGTGCCAGCAGCCCCTGGGGTAGGGCGGGAGCGTCGAACACCGGGGAGCTGTTTTTT.

CDR3 coding DNA: TGTGCCTGGAAACACCGTGAAGCTTTCTTT. The encoded protein is CAWKHREAFF. This chain joins TRBV30 and TRBJ1-1, with no clear D. The V gene's germline CDR1 is GTSNPN and CDR2 SVGIG (reference sequence). The germline V and J ends were trimmed by 4 bases and 7 bases, with 7 bases remaining between them. This CDR3 has 10 amino acids. The variable domain in full, completed from reference TRBV30 and TRBJ1-1, reads SQTIHQWPATLVQPVGSPLSLECTVEGTSNPNLYWYRQAAGRGLQLLFYSVGIGQISSEVPQNLSASRPQDRQFILSSKKLLLSDSGFYLCAWKHREAFFGQGTRLTVV.

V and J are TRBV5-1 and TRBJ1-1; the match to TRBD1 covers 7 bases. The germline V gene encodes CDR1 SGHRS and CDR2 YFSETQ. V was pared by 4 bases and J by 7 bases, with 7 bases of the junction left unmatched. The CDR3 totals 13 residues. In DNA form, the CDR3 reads TGCGCCAGCAGCCCGGTGGGACAGAATGAAGCTTTCTTT. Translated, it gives CASSPVGQNEAFF.

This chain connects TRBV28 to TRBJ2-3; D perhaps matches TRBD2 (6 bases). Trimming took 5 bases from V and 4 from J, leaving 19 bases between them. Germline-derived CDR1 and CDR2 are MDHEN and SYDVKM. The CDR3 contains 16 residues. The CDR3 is CASSPGRRRGADTQYF. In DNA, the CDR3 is TGTGCCAGCAGTCCGGGGAGGCGGCGTGGCGCAGATACGCAGTATTTT.

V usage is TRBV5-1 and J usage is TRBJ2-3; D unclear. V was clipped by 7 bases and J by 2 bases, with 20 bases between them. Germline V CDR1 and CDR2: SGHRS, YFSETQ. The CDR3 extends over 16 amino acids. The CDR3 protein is CASSDLVGFATDTQYF. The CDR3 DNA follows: TGCGCCAGCTCAGACTTGGTTGGTTTTGCCACAGATACGCAGTATTTT.